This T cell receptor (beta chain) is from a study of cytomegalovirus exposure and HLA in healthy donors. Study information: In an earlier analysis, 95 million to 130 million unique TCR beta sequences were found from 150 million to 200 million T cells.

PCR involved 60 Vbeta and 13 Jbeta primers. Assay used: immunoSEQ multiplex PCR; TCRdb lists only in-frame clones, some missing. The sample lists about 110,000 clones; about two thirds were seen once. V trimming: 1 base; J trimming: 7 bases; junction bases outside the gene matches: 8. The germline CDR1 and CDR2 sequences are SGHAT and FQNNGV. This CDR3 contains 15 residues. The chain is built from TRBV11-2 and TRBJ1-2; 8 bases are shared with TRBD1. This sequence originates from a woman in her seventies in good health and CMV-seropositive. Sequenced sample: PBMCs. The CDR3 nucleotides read TGTGCCAGCAGCTTAGGAACGGACAGGGTTTCTGGCTACACCTTC. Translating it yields CASSLGTDRVSGYTF.